A selection of T cell receptor beta chains follows, all from one sample in a study of cytomegalovirus exposure and HLA in healthy donors. TCRdb keeps only in-frame clones here, not all; method: immunoSEQ multiplex PCR. This table has some 180,000 clones, 65% to 90% appearing once. The sample taken for sequencing was PBMCs. The receptors derive from a woman in her 50s in good health and CMV-seronegative. Both conserved end residues are part of each CDR3. D genes are given only for firm matches. The size entry is marked missing in some rows and otherwise reads once, few, many or a size class.

d_call clone_size j_call v_call cdr3_nt cdr3_aa
TRBD2 . TRBJ2-3 TRBV11-2 TGTGCCAGCAGCTTACTGGCGGCGGGAGGGCGATGGAGGCAGTATTTT CASSLLAAGGRWRQYF
. once TRBJ1-1 TRBV11-1 TGTGCCAGCAGCCGCCGGGGGGGCGCGGACCAAAACACTGAAGCTTTCTTT CASSRRGGADQNTEAFF
. . TRBJ2-1 TRBV19 TGTGCCAGCAAGGCGGGTCTAACCTACAATGAGCAGTTCTTC CASKAGLTYNEQFF
TRBD1 . TRBJ1-2 TRBV28 TGTGCCAGCAGCTATCCGACAGGGAGCTATGGCTACACCTTC CASSYPTGSYGYTF
. . TRBJ1-1 TRBV21-1 TGTGCCAGCAGCAAGGGCAAACAGACAGCCACGAACACTGAAGCTTTCTTT CASSKGKQTATNTEAFF
. . TRBJ1-1 TRBV28 TGTGCCAGCAGTCCGCCGGCGGGAAACACTGAAGCTTTCTTT CASSPPAGNTEAFF
TRBD1 . TRBJ1-2 TRBV7-2 TGTGCCAGCAGCGACAGGGGGGCTTATGGCTACACCTTC CASSDRGAYGYTF
TRBD2 . TRBJ2-7 TRBV13 TGTGCCAGCAGCCGATTTATAGCGGGAGGATCGTCGTGGGAGCAGTACTTC CASSRFIAGGSSWEQYF
TRBD1 . TRBJ2-1 TRBV10-3 TGTGCCATCAGTGAGCCTTCTGGGACAGGGACTACCAATGAGCAGTTCTTC CAISEPSGTGTTNEQFF
. few TRBJ1-1 TRBV4-2 TGTGCCAGCAGCCTCCAGGGGAGCGGGGCTGAAGCTTTCTTT CASSLQGSGAEAFF
TRBD1 few TRBJ1-1 TRBV7-3 TGTGCCAGCAGCTTAAGCGGGACAGGGGGCACTGAAGCTTTCTTT CASSLSGTGGTEAFF
TRBD1 . TRBJ2-5 TRBV28 TGTGCCAGCAGCTCGGACAGGAGACTTCAAGAGACCCAGTACTTC CASSSDRRLQETQYF
. few TRBJ2-7 TRBV2 TGTGCCAGCAGTGAGCAGGGTCTCGAAGCCTACGAGCAGTACTTC CASSEQGLEAYEQYF
TRBD1 . TRBJ2-1 TRBV18 TGTGCCAGCTCACCCCAGGGACAGACAAACAATGAGCAGTTCTTC CASSPQGQTNNEQFF
. . TRBJ2-1 TRBV7-8 TGTGCCAGCAGCTTAGTGTGGAGCTCCTACAATGAGCAGTTCTTC CASSLVWSSYNEQFF
TRBD2 . TRBJ2-2 TRBV5-1 TGCGCCAGCAGCTTAGGACTAGCCGGGGAGCTGTTTTTT CASSLGLAGELFF
TRBD1 . TRBJ1-2 TRBV7-9 TGTTCCAGCAGCTCCCTCGGACAGGAGGTCTATGGCTACACCTTC CSSSSLGQEVYGYTF
. few TRBJ2-1 TRBV29-1 TGCAGTTCCCGTCGGGGCTCCTACAATGAGCAGTTCTTC CSSRRGSYNEQFF
TRBD1 once TRBJ1-4 TRBV5-6 TGTGCCAGCAGCCGTGGGACAGGGGTGGGAGAAAAACTGTTTTTT CASSRGTGVGEKLFF
. . TRBJ1-3 TRBV14 TGTGCCAGCAGCCAATATGTAAACACCATATATTTT CASSQYVNTIYF
. . TRBJ1-4 TRBV7-9 TGTGCCAGCAGCTTTGATGGGAGCTTGGGTAATGAAAAACTGTTTTTT CASSFDGSLGNEKLFF
. . TRBJ1-3 TRBV27 TGTGCCAGCAGCGGGGGAAACACCATATATTTT CASSGGNTIYF
. . TRBJ2-7 TRBV5-8 TGTGCCAGCAGCTTGGCATACGAGCAGTACTTC CASSLAYEQYF
TRBD2 . TRBJ2-7 TRBV28 TGTGCCAGCAGTTTTCTAAAGGGACTAGCGTCCGAGCAGTACTTC CASSFLKGLASEQYF
TRBD2 . TRBJ2-7 TRBV7-6 TGTGCCAGCAGCGCTTCGGGTAGCGGGAGGGGAGAGCAGTACTTC CASSASGSGRGEQYF
. . TRBJ1-2 TRBV7-9 TGTGCCAGCAGCTTTGACACGTTTAACTATGGCTACACCTTC CASSFDTFNYGYTF
TRBD1 medium-sized TRBJ1-1 TRBV7-9 TGTGCCAGCAGCTCCAGGGGGCCGCTGGAAGCTTTCTTT CASSSRGPLEAFF
TRBD2 once TRBJ2-2 TRBV29-1 TGCAGCGTTGGGCTAGCGGGCGGCACCGGGGAGCTGTTTTTT CSVGLAGGTGELFF
. . TRBJ1-4 TRBV5-1 TGCGCCAGCAGCTCCAGGGGAAATAATGAAAAACTGTTTTTT CASSSRGNNEKLFF
TRBD1 . TRBJ2-1 TRBV2 TGTGCCACCTCCGGGACAGGGGTTGGTGAGCAGTTCTTC CATSGTGVGEQFF
. . TRBJ2-5 TRBV6-5 TGTGCCAGCAGTTACGACAGGTCCTCCACGGAGACCCAGTACTTC CASSYDRSSTETQYF
. . TRBJ2-7 TRBV5-1 TGCGCCAGCAGCCCCCGGGTGGGGACTGCCTCCTACGAGCAGTACTTC CASSPRVGTASYEQYF
. . TRBJ1-1 TRBV5-1 TGCGCCAGCAGCTTGGTTTGGACAGCTAACACTGAAGCTTTCTTT CASSLVWTANTEAFF
. . TRBJ2-7 TRBV4-1 TGCGCCAGCAGCCCTCAGGGGAGGGACGAGCAGTACTTC CASSPQGRDEQYF
. . TRBJ2-7 TRBV11-2 TGTGCCAGCAGCTTAGAATCGGGATCCTACGAGCAGTACTTC CASSLESGSYEQYF
TRBD2 . TRBJ2-2 TRBV25-1 TGTGCCAGCAGTGACCCACTAGCGGGAGGGCCGAACACCGGGGAGCTGTTTTTT CASSDPLAGGPNTGELFF
. once TRBJ2-1 TRBV29-1 TGCAGCGTTGCGCCCAGCGGTCCGGGGGATGAGCAGTTCTTC CSVAPSGPGDEQFF
TRBD1 . TRBJ2-7 TRBV28 TGTGCCAGCAGTTCCGGGACAGCCGCCTACGAGCAGTACTTC CASSSGTAAYEQYF
. few TRBJ1-2 TRBV5-1 TGCGCCAGCAGCTTGGCCAGGACTAACTATGGCTACACCTTC CASSLARTNYGYTF
TRBD2 . TRBJ2-7 TRBV6-5 TGTGCCAGCAGCCACCTAGCGGGAACAGACGAGCAGTACTTC CASSHLAGTDEQYF
. once TRBJ1-1 TRBV6-6 TGTGCCAGCAGTTACGGTCAGTCGAACACTGAAGCTTTCTTT CASSYGQSNTEAFF
. . TRBJ2-7 TRBV7-2 TGTGCCAGCAGTAACAGGGCTACCTACGAGCAGTACTTC CASSNRATYEQYF
TRBD2 . TRBJ2-1 TRBV6-5 TGTGCCAGCAGCCTGGGAGGGCGGAATGAGCAGTTCTTC CASSLGGRNEQFF
. once TRBJ1-5 TRBV15 TGTGCCACCAGCAGAGGAGGCAGGGTGGTGAATCAGCCCCAGCATTTT CATSRGGRVVNQPQHF
. . TRBJ1-2 TRBV9 TGTGCCAGCAGCGTAGTAGGGTCGGCGGGCTATGGCTACACCTTC CASSVVGSAGYGYTF
TRBD1 . TRBJ1-1 TRBV28 TGTGCCAGTAGACCATCCGACAGGGCTGGGGACACTGAAGCTTTCTTT CASRPSDRAGDTEAFF